This T cell receptor beta chain was profiled in a study of cytomegalovirus exposure and HLA in healthy donors. Points on this clone: A junction boundary mismatches the germline segment, possibly from a read error.

The length of the CDR3 is 16 residues. Germline V lookup: CDR1 SEHNR, CDR2 FQNEAQ (reference sequence). PCR employed 60 Vbeta and 13 Jbeta primers. Here immunoSEQ multiplex PCR was the method, and the copy in TCRdb shows in-frame clones only, minus some. The data contain 150,000 or so clones, 60% to 85% of them singletons. Though nominally healthy at sampling, donors likely had unrecorded immune exposures. The origin of this receptor is a woman between 40 and 50 years old in good health and CMV-seronegative. The sequenced sample consisted of PBMCs. The chain employs TRBV7-9 and TRBJ2-7, with a weak D call TRBD2 (7 bases). This chain's CDR3 is CASSLANGGAGYEQYF. The CDR3 nucleotides are TGTGCCAGCAGCCTAGCAAATGGGGGGGCGGGATACGAGCAGTACTTC.